This T cell receptor (beta chain) was captured in a study of CD8+ T cells in alopecia areata. In the study overall: It was oral tofacitinib, at 5 to 10 mg twice daily, that treated patients received. Severity was scored as percentage of affected scalp area in treated patients. General observations from the study: Sequencing of scalp tissue also captures the resident alphabeta T cells of normal skin.

Regarding this clone: Its antigen is not identified.

Treatment specified: oral pan-JAK inhibitor, 5-10 mg twice daily. Lesional scalp tissue (obtained by punch biopsy) and peripheral blood were collected from alopecia areata patients. cDNA reverse transcribed from extracted RNA served as the sequencing template. The method was immunoSEQ multiplex PCR; TCRdb's version includes in-frame clones alone and lacks a portion of them. This sample carries hundreds of thousands of clones, 60% of them seen once, and the ten largest clones take about 0.93%. This sequence originates from a human donor with alopecia areata. Material: CD4+ T cells sorted from blood, obtained at roughly week 53, from a patient treated with tofacitinib.

In nucleotides, the CDR3 is TGTGCCTGGAGCCGGAGGCCGATGTACCAAGAGACCCAGTACTTC. Protein sequence: CAWSRRPMYQETQYF. The chain combines TRBV30 with TRBJ2-5; D is perhaps TRBD2 (5 bases). Germline V gives CDR1 GTSNPN, CDR2 SVGIG (reference sequence). V lost 3 bases to trimming and J lost 0 bases, with 14 bases between them. This CDR3 contains 15 residues. Full variable domain (rest looked up from reference TRBV30 and TRBJ2-5): SQTIHQWPATLVQPVGSPLSLECTVEGTSNPNLYWYRQAAGRGLQLLFYSVGIGQISSEVPQNLSASRPQDRQFILSSKKLLLSDSGFYLCAWSRRPMYQETQYFGPGTRLLVL.